Listed here are 20 T cell receptor beta chains from one sample, sequenced in a study of cytomegalovirus exposure and HLA in healthy donors. The PCR had 60 Vbeta and 13 Jbeta primers. Some clones are missing from TCRdb's copy, which holds only in-frame ones; the method was immunoSEQ multiplex PCR. The sample lists roughly 120,000 clones; 73% were seen once. The source material was PBMCs. These receptors were taken from a man in his sixties in good health and CMV-seropositive.

The CDR3 nucleotides are TGCGCCAGCAGCTCACTCAGGGGAAGGTCGACTGAAGCTTTCTTT. As protein: CASSSLRGRSTEAFF. The V call is TRBV5-1, the J call TRBJ1-1; perhaps TRBD1 as D (6 bases). Germline CDR1 and CDR2: SGHRS and YFSETQ. The CDR3 is made up of 15 amino acids. The V end was cut by 3 bases, the J end by 5 bases, with 17 bases between.

The chain links TRBV14 to TRBJ2-1; D may be TRBD2 (5 bases). Trimming left V 4 bases short and J 6 bases short, with 13 bases between. The germline V gene encodes CDR1 SGHDN and CDR2 FVKESK. CDR3 length equals 14 residues. CDR3 nucleotides: TGTGCCAGCAGCCCGTTGAGGGAAATCAATGAGCAGTTCTTC. This encodes CASSPLREINEQFF.

V usage is TRBV19 and J usage is TRBJ1-6, with D tentatively TRBD1 (5 bases). Trimming cost V 1 base and J 15 bases, with 13 bases left between them. This CDR3 is built from 13 residues. In germline, CDR1 is LNHDA, CDR2 SQIVND (reference sequence). CDR3 residues: CASSIGTGTGLHF. The CDR3 DNA follows: TGTGCCAGTAGTATAGGGACGGGGACTGGCCTCCACTTT.

This chain joins TRBV28 and TRBJ2-7; tentative D call: TRBD1 (6 bases). Trimming removed 6 bases from V and 3 bases from J, with 18 bases in between. The CDR3 runs to 15 residues. Germline values: CDR1 MDHEN, CDR2 SYDVKM. CDR3 nucleotides: TGTGCCAGCAGCCCAAATCCGGGACATCTCTACGAGCAGTACTTC. Residues: CASSPNPGHLYEQYF.

J is TRBJ1-1 and V is TRBV28, with 10 positions matching TRBD1. Losses at the gene ends were 5 bases for V and 5 bases for J; bases not matched to a gene: 8. The CDR3 runs to 15 residues. The V gene's germline CDR1 is MDHEN and CDR2 SYDVKM. CDR3 region: CASSPWTGGKTEAFF. The CDR3 DNA is TGTGCCAGCAGTCCCTGGACAGGGGGGAAGACTGAAGCTTTCTTT. The full variable domain, completed using reference TRBV28 and TRBJ1-1, is DVKVTQSSRYLVKRTGEKVFLECVQDMDHENMFWYRQDPGLGLRLIYFSYDVKMKEKGDIPEGYSVSREKKERFSLILESASTNQTSMYLCASSPWTGGKTEAFFGQGTRLTVV.

The chain carries TRBV6-6 and TRBJ2-1; 9 bases match TRBD2. The germline V gene encodes CDR1 MNHNY and CDR2 SVGAGI (reference sequence). V shed 0 bases and J 8 bases; nucleotides not matched to a gene: 2. CDR3 length equals 14 residues. The CDR3 DNA reads as TGTGCCAGCAGTTACTCCGGACTAGCGCATGAGCAGTTCTTC. Its protein is CASSYSGLAHEQFF.

This chain links TRBV19 with TRBJ2-7; D may be TRBD1 (6 bases). Deletions cut 4 bases from V and 0 bases from J, with 10 bases between. The V gene's germline CDR1 is LNHDA and CDR2 SQIVND (reference sequence). The CDR3 spans 14 residues. The CDR3 loop is CASSTEGGSYEQYF. For the CDR3, the DNA is TGTGCCAGTAGTACCGAAGGGGGCTCCTACGAGCAGTACTTC.

The CDR3 DNA reads as TGTGCCAGCAGCTTCGCCCTAAGGGACAGTTATAATGAAAAACTGTTTTTT. Amino acid sequence: CASSFALRDSYNEKLFF. V gene TRBV7-9 combines with J gene TRBJ1-4; 7 bases align to TRBD1. From germline, CDR1 is SEHNR and CDR2 FQNEAQ (reference sequence). The CDR3 extends over 17 amino acids. J was trimmed by 4 bases and V by 3 bases; bases with no gene match: 11.

This sequence joins TRBV2 and TRBJ1-1; D unclear. The CDR3 extends over 14 amino acids. V lost 2 bases and J 11 bases, leaving 18 bases between the germline ends. Germline loops: CDR1 SNHLY, CDR2 FYNNEI. The CDR3 protein is CASSEFRIDLRAFF. The CDR3 nucleotides are TGTGCCAGCAGTGAATTTCGGATCGATCTGAGGGCTTTCTTT.

V usage is TRBV6-4 and J usage is TRBJ2-3; TRBD1 matches at 7 bases. Germline CDR1 MRHNA, CDR2 SNTAGT. V was pared by 6 bases and J by 2 bases, with 5 bases of the junction left unmatched. The CDR3 extends over 14 amino acids. CDR3 coding DNA: TGTGCCAGCAGCCGACAGGGTCTCACAGATACGCAGTATTTT. This encodes CASSRQGLTDTQYF.

The J gene is TRBJ2-1, the V gene TRBV9; D may be TRBD1 (6 bases). In germline, CDR1 is SGDLS, CDR2 YYNGEE. V lost 0 bases to trimming and J lost 5 bases, with 9 bases between them. The CDR3 is 14 amino acids. The CDR3: CASSVGTADNEQFF. The CDR3 DNA reads TGTGCCAGCAGCGTAGGGACAGCCGACAATGAGCAGTTCTTC.

This clone was recorded once. The V gene is TRBV28, the J gene TRBJ2-3; TRBD2 aligns across 13 bases. Germline assignment: CDR1 MDHEN and CDR2 SYDVKM. The CDR3 runs to 13 residues. The junction had 3 bases not matched to a gene; V was cut back by 9 bases and J by 6 bases. This CDR3 is CASTSGGADTQYF. The CDR3 coding sequence is TGTGCCAGTACTAGCGGGGGGGCGGATACGCAGTATTTT.

The chain has TRBV19 and TRBJ2-5; D may be TRBD2 (6 bases). CDR3 size: 14 residues. Per germline, CDR1 LNHDA and CDR2 SQIVND (reference sequence). The V gene lost 3 bases and the J gene lost 5 bases, with 13 bases spanning the gap. CDR3 region: CASSIAGTLETQYF. CDR3 DNA sequence: TGTGCCAGTAGTATCGCAGGGACTCTGGAGACCCAGTACTTC.

V is TRBV7-9 and J is TRBJ1-1, with a possible D match to TRBD1 (5 bases). The CDR3 consists of 11 residues. V was pared by 10 bases and J by 7 bases, with 13 bases between. CDR1 and CDR2 from the germline V gene are SEHNR and FQNEAQ (reference sequence). The CDR3 DNA is TGTGCCATTTGGGGCTTCGGTGAAGCTTTCTTT. This encodes CAIWGFGEAFF.

The V call is TRBV29-1, the J call TRBJ1-4; D is undetermined. Trimming pared 4 bases from V and 8 bases from J, leaving 14 bases between. Germline values: CDR1 SQVTM, CDR2 ANQGSEA. This CDR3 contains 13 residues. The CDR3 reads CSVAGGENEKLFF. CDR3 nucleotides: TGCAGCGTTGCTGGCGGGGAAAACGAAAAACTGTTTTTT.

This clone has a single count. The chain links TRBV10-3 to TRBJ2-7, with 7 bases that match TRBD2. The CDR3 consists of 17 residues. V was pared by 2 bases and J by 7 bases, with 17 bases of the junction left unmatched. Germline CDR1 is ENHRY and CDR2 is SYGVKD. The CDR3 is CAISEPGRRGRVSEQYF. For the CDR3, the DNA is TGTGCCATCAGTGAGCCCGGGCGACGGGGGAGGGTGAGTGAGCAGTACTTC.

This clone was found a few times. This chain joins TRBV11-2 and TRBJ1-1; D gene ambiguous. Germline V gene data show CDR1 as SGHAT and CDR2 as FQNNGV. This CDR3 region has 12 residues. Between the trimmed V and J ends, which lost 2 bases and 8 bases, there was a span of 9 bases. CDR3 nucleotides: TGTGCCAGCAGCTTAAATCGCCAGGAAGCTTTCTTT. Protein sequence: CASSLNRQEAFF. Supplemented by reference TRBV11-2 and TRBJ1-1, the full variable domain reads EAGVAQSPRYKIIEKRQSVAFWCNPISGHATLYWYQQILGQGPKLLIQFQNNGVVDDSQLPKDRFSAERLKGVDSTLKIQPAKLEDSAVYLCASSLNRQEAFFGQGTRLTVV.

The rearrangement joins TRBV19 to TRBJ1-1, with D possibly being TRBD1 (6 bases). Germline lookup yields CDR1 LNHDA and CDR2 SQIVND (reference sequence). The ends were cut back, 8 bases at V and 6 bases at J, with 16 bases in the middle. The CDR3 loop spans 13 amino acids. Here the CDR3 DNA reads TGTGCCAGTTCCGTACAGGGTTTAGCTGAAGCTTTCTTT. Amino acids: CASSVQGLAEAFF. The whole variable domain, remainder taken from reference TRBV19 and TRBJ1-1, is DGGITQSPKYLFRKEGQNVTLSCEQNLNHDAMYWYRQDPGQGLRLIYYSQIVNDFQKGDIAEGYSVSREKKESFPLTVTSAQKNPTAFYLCASSVQGLAEAFFGQGTRLTVV.

This clone has only one observation. The chain combines TRBV12-5 with TRBJ2-1; 9 positions match TRBD2. With V trimmed by 4 bases and J by 12 bases, 13 bases remained unmatched. Germline V gene data show CDR1 as LGHNT and CDR2 as FRNRAP. The CDR3 is 15 residues long. CDR3 protein: CASGSRTSAGMVQFF. As DNA, the CDR3 is TGTGCTAGTGGTTCACGGACTAGCGCCGGCATGGTGCAGTTCTTC.

J is TRBJ2-2 and V is TRBV28; D may be TRBD2 (6 bases). The germline V gene has CDR1 MDHEN and CDR2 SYDVKM. V gave up 6 bases and J gave up 5 bases, with 16 bases separating them. The CDR3 consists of 15 residues. The CDR3: CASRLGPAGTGELFF. CDR3 nucleotides: TGTGCCAGCAGACTAGGACCTGCGGGGACCGGGGAGCTGTTTTTT.